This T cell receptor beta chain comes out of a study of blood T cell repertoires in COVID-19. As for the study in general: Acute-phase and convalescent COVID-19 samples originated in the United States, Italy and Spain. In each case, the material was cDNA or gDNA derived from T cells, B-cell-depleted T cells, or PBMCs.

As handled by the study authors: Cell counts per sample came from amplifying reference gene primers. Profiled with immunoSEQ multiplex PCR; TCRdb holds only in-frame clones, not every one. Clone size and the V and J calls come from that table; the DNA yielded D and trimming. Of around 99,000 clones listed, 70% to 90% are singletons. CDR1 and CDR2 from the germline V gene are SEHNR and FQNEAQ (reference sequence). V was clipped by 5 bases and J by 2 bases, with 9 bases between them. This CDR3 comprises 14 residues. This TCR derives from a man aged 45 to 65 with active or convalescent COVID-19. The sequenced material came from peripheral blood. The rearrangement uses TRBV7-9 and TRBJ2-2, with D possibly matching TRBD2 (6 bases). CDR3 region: CASSPGTNTGELFF. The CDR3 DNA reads TGTGCCAGCAGCCCAGGGACTAACACCGGGGAGCTGTTTTTT.